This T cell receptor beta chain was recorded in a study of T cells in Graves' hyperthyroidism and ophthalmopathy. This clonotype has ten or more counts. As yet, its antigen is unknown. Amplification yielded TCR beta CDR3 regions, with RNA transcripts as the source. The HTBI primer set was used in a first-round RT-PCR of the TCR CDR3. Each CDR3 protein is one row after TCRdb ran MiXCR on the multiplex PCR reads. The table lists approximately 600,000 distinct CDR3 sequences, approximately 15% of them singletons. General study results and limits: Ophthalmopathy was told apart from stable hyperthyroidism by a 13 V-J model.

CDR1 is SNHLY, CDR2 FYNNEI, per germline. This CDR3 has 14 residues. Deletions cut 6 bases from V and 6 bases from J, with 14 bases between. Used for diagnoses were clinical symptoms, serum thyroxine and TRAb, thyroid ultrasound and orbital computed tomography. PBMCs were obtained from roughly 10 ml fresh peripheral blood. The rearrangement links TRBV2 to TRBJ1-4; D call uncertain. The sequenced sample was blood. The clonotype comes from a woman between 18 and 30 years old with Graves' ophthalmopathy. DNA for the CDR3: TGTGCCAGCAGGGGAGTGTGGGGAGATGAAAAACTGTTTTTT. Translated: CASRGVWGDEKLFF.